These 21 T cell receptor beta chains were all obtained from the same sample, sequenced in a study of radiotherapy plus CTLA-4 blockade in lung cancer. Measured with immunoSEQ multiplex PCR; TCRdb has only the in-frame clones, and not every one. Among 20,000 or so clones listed, approximately 85% were seen once. The sample here was peripheral blood, taken from a patient treated with radiotherapy plus ipilimumab. The receptor source for this set is a human donor with non-small cell lung cancer whose response to radiotherapy plus ipilimumab could not be evaluated.

The rearrangement joins TRBV27 to TRBJ2-2; TRBD1 agrees at 8 bases. Trimming cost V 5 bases and J 7 bases; bases outside gene matches: 9. The CDR3 covers 15 residues. Germline CDR1 and CDR2: MNHEY and SMNVEV (reference sequence). This CDR3 reads CASSQTGQVGGELFF. CDR3 DNA sequence: TGTGCCAGCAGTCAAACGGGACAGGTCGGCGGGGAGCTGTTTTTT.

The chain couples TRBV11-2 to TRBJ1-1; 7 bases line up with TRBD1. The CDR3 sequence is 13 residues long. The germline CDR1 and CDR2 sequences are SGHAT and FQNNGV. J gave up 5 bases and V 1 base, and 1 base lay outside the gene matches. CDR3 loop: CASSLVQGTEAFF. As DNA, the CDR3 is TGTGCCAGCAGCTTAGTACAGGGGACTGAAGCTTTCTTT.

This clone appeared a single time. The chain joins TRBV18 to TRBJ2-7; 9 bases align to TRBD1. Germline-derived CDR1 and CDR2 are KGHSH and LQKENI. The CDR3 has 17 residues. Trimming cost V 1 base and J 2 bases; bases outside gene matches: 9. The CDR3 loop reads CASSPRVSGTGPYEQYF. The CDR3 DNA sequence: TGTGCCAGCTCACCACGAGTGTCCGGGACAGGGCCCTACGAGCAGTACTTC.

This rearrangement joins TRBV7-2 to TRBJ2-5; 9 nucleotides agree with TRBD2. The CDR3 consists of 16 residues. Germline V gene sequence: CDR1 SGHTA, CDR2 FQGNSA. With 5 bases clipped from V and 4 bases from J, the junction kept 11 bases outside the gene matches. The CDR3 sequence: CASSRTLAGRGETQYF. CDR3 DNA sequence: TGTGCCAGCAGCAGAACGCTAGCGGGGAGGGGAGAGACCCAGTACTTC.

The chain joins TRBV5-1 to TRBJ2-1; the D is unclear. The CDR3 runs to 16 residues. V lost 0 bases, J lost 0 bases, and 10 bases lay in between. CDR1 and CDR2 (germline): SGHRS, YFSETQ. In nucleotides, the CDR3 is TGCGCCAGCAGCTTGGTCGCGGCGAGCTCCTACAATGAGCAGTTCTTC. Its translation is CASSLVAASSYNEQFF.

The chain uses TRBV5-4 and TRBJ2-7; 12 nucleotides align to TRBD1. V lost 1 base to trimming and J lost 7 bases; unmatched junction nucleotides: 6. This CDR3 spans 15 amino acids. Germline V lookup: CDR1 SGHNT, CDR2 YYREEE (reference sequence). CDR3 nucleotide sequence: TGTGCCAGCAGCTTGCCCGGGACAGGGGGCAGAGAGCAGTACTTC. Translating gives CASSLPGTGGREQYF.

V gene TRBV28 combines with J gene TRBJ1-1, with a weak D call TRBD1 (5 bases). CDR3 length: 13 amino acids. The V gene's germline CDR1 is MDHEN and CDR2 SYDVKM. The V and J ends lost 7 bases and 1 base respectively, with 10 bases between them. The CDR3 loop is CASIQQANTEAFF. The DNA for the CDR3 is TGTGCCAGCATTCAACAGGCGAACACTGAAGCTTTCTTT. The whole variable domain, remainder taken from reference TRBV28 and TRBJ1-1, is DVKVTQSSRYLVKRTGEKVFLECVQDMDHENMFWYRQDPGLGLRLIYFSYDVKMKEKGDIPEGYSVSREKKERFSLILESASTNQTSMYLCASIQQANTEAFFGQGTRLTVV.

This clone showed up just a few times. CDR3 DNA sequence: TGTGCCAGCAGTTTCCGAGGCCAATACAATGAGCAGTTCTTC. It specifies CASSFRGQYNEQFF. The chain combines TRBV27 with TRBJ2-1; no reliable D call. Trimming took 3 bases from V and 4 from J, leaving 10 bases between them. Germline V lookup: CDR1 MNHEY, CDR2 SMNVEV (reference sequence). The CDR3 has 14 amino acids.

This clone was detected only once. V and J are TRBV7-3 and TRBJ1-1, with D possibly matching TRBD1 (6 bases). The V end lost 4 bases, the J end lost 1 base, and 10 bases lay between the germline ends. This CDR3 has 14 amino acids. Germline loops: CDR1 SGHTA, CDR2 FQGTGA. The CDR3 region is CASSSDSGNTEAFF. DNA for the CDR3: TGTGCCAGCAGCTCGGACAGCGGGAACACTGAAGCTTTCTTT.

The CDR3 DNA reads as TGCGCCAGCAGCCGGAACACAGGGTACGGCGAGCAGTACTTC. Translating it yields CASSRNTGYGEQYF. The gene calls are TRBV4-3 and TRBJ2-7, with D maybe TRBD1 (6 bases). The CDR3 totals 14 residues. Germline loops: CDR1 LGHNA, CDR2 YSLEER. The ends were cut back, 4 bases at V and 6 bases at J, with 16 bases in the middle.

This chain connects TRBV29-1 to TRBJ1-2; possibly TRBD1 for D (5 bases). The CDR3 covers 13 residues. CDR1 SQVTM and CDR2 ANQGSEA come from the germline V gene. Trimming shortened V by 8 bases and J by 4 bases, and 17 bases separated the two germline ends. The CDR3 region is CSLNPGGSYGYTF. CDR3 DNA: TGCAGCCTCAATCCGGGGGGGAGCTATGGCTACACCTTC.

This chain joins TRBV11-2 and TRBJ1-1; D remains unclear. Trimming shortened V by 6 bases and J by 5 bases, and 7 bases separated the two germline ends. The CDR3 has 11 residues. Looked up from germline, CDR1 is SGHAT and CDR2 is FQNNGV. CDR3 sequence: CASSRMTEAFF. In DNA form, the CDR3 reads TGTGCCAGCAGTCGTATGACTGAAGCTTTCTTT.

This chain joins TRBV12-5 and TRBJ2-1; D unresolved. Trimming cost V 1 base and J 2 bases, with 15 bases left between them. CDR1 LGHNT and CDR2 FRNRAP come from the germline V gene. There are 17 residues in the CDR3. As DNA, the CDR3 is TGTGCTAGTGGTTTGGCCACTGTGAGCGACGCCTACAATGAGCAGTTCTTC. Its protein product is CASGLATVSDAYNEQFF.

J is TRBJ2-2 and V is TRBV28, with 7 bases that match TRBD2. The V gene end was trimmed by 8 bases and the J gene end by 4 bases; junction bases not matched to a gene: 7. The CDR3 has 14 residues. The germline gives CDR1 MDHEN, CDR2 SYDVKM. The CDR3 loop is CASGGSGRTGELFF. CDR3 in DNA: TGTGCCAGCGGGGGTAGCGGGCGCACCGGGGAGCTGTTTTTT.

This clone appeared a single time. The V call is TRBV6-6, the J call TRBJ1-2, with D unclear. The CDR3 totals 13 residues. The V gene lost 6 bases and the J gene lost 2 bases, with 10 bases spanning the gap. CDR1 MNHNY and CDR2 SVGAGI come from the germline V gene (reference sequence). CDR3 sequence: CASSLTGNYGYTF. As DNA, the CDR3 is TGTGCCAGCAGCTTGACGGGGAACTATGGCTACACCTTC.

V and J are TRBV6-1 and TRBJ1-3; no definite D call. CDR1 MNHNS and CDR2 SASEGT come from the germline V gene. CDR3 length: 16 residues. V was pared by 2 bases and J by 1 base, with 12 bases between. CDR3 sequence: CASSENRGISGNTIYF. The CDR3, as DNA: TGTGCCAGCAGTGAAAATCGGGGTATTTCTGGAAACACCATATATTTT.

The V and J genes are TRBV7-2 and TRBJ2-1; 7 bases are shared with TRBD1. The CDR3 is made up of 12 amino acids. CDR1 and CDR2 from the germline V gene are SGHTA and FQGNSA. The junction had 2 bases not matched to a gene; V was cut back by 2 bases and J by 10 bases. The CDR3 bases are TGTGCCAGCAGCTTATCCAGGGGGGAGCAGTTCTTC. The encoded protein is CASSLSRGEQFF.

The V gene is TRBV29-1, the J gene TRBJ2-6, with D unclear. The CDR3 consists of 12 residues. Looked up from germline, CDR1 is SQVTM and CDR2 is ANQGSEA. The ends were cut back, 6 bases at V and 1 base at J, with 4 bases in the middle. The CDR3 protein is CSVISGANVLTF. The CDR3 nucleotides are TGCAGCGTAATATCTGGGGCCAACGTCCTGACTTTC.

This chain links TRBV5-1 with TRBJ2-7, with TRBD2 matching 8 bases. V dropped 4 bases and J dropped 7; count of bases not matched to a gene: 10. CDR3 length equals 14 residues. Germline lookup yields CDR1 SGHRS and CDR2 YFSETQ. CDR3 sequence (DNA): TGCGCCAGCAGCGGTAGCGGGGCCGGCGGGGAGCAGTACTTC. It translates to CASSGSGAGGEQYF.

The DNA for the CDR3 is TGTGCCAGCACCGGTTTTGTGGGGCCGCATGGCTACACCTTC. Translation: CASTGFVGPHGYTF. The gene calls are TRBV5-5 and TRBJ1-2, with a weak D call TRBD1 (5 bases). Germline V gives CDR1 SGHKS, CDR2 YYEKEE (reference sequence). V was trimmed by 6 bases and J by 6 bases, leaving 18 bases between them. The CDR3 totals 14 residues.

This chain joins TRBV2 and TRBJ1-2; 8 nucleotides line up with TRBD1. The germline V gene has CDR1 SNHLY and CDR2 FYNNEI. With 7 bases clipped from V and 5 bases from J, the junction kept 12 bases outside the gene matches. The CDR3 sequence is 15 residues long. The CDR3 sequence is CASKTGAAAGYGYTF. The CDR3 DNA follows: TGTGCCAGCAAGACAGGGGCCGCAGCGGGATATGGCTACACCTTC.